This T cell receptor (beta chain) was captured in a study of T cells after yellow fever vaccination (dated by TCRdb to about 2019). A note on the overall study: Staining for CD3, CD45RA, CCR7 and CD95 was used to sort memory subsets (EM, EMRA, CM and Tscm) on a BD FACS Aria III. The SMART-Seq v4 Ultra Low Input RNA kit was used to prepare libraries from fractions with low cell numbers. To track T-cell clones before and after primary and booster YFV17D yellow fever vaccination, bulk TCR alpha and beta repertoires were sequenced longitudinally. The cohort comprised two healthy male donors, one aged 18 to 29 and one aged 30 to 40 years. Blood was collected at multiple timepoints before and after primary and secondary immunization, and bulk PBMC replicates and cell subsets were isolated. Memory subsets were sorted on days 0, 15 and 45 and at 18 months following primary vaccination, and on days 0, 15 and 45 following the 30-year booster. Paper-wide results and their limitations: After the booster, most of the clones that had expanded following primary vaccination were detected again (96% of CD4 and 80% to 90% of CD8), which suggests that memory was broadly maintained. FACS-sorted repertoires could contain abundant contaminating clonotypes from the bulk population, so computational filtering was required. The study included only a couple of donors, which limits how far the findings can be generalized. A small share of clonotypes was detected in both CD4 and CD8 compartments, with the overlap likely arising from convergent recombination. On day 0, almost all vaccine-responding clonotypes were found to be below detection in the sorted memory subsets. The secondary T-cell response was found to be weaker but faster than the primary response, with a peak reached on day 5 rather than on day 15.

The CDR3 measures 15 amino acids from cysteine to phenylalanine. Only the CDR3 DNA stays, 45 bases, in frame from base 1. V is clipped by 3 bases and J by 5 bases, and the sequence between their germline boundaries is 13 bases long. CDR1 and CDR2 (LGHDT, YNNKEL) derive from the germline V gene (reference sequence). The treatment or condition label of this sample denotes: live attenuated yellow fever vaccine strain. PBMCs were isolated from peripheral blood using a standard Ficoll-Paque protocol. For sorted memory subsets, RNA extraction was done with the RNeasy Micro Kit. Sequencing instrument: Illumina NovaSeq 6000. TCR cDNA was synthesized by 5'RACE template switching, through which a universal primer site and unique molecular identifiers were introduced. Priming for cDNA synthesis came from both the TCR alpha and TCR beta constant segments. Library amplification involved two PCR steps, and the second step added sample barcodes and sequencing adapters. Sequencing of libraries was performed on Illumina HiSeq 2500 (2x100 bp) or NovaSeq (2x150 bp). Per the source publication's procedure: Reads were demultiplexed and collapsed into UMI consensus sequences with MIGEC, and V(D)J alignment was performed with MiXCR. Vaccine-responding clonotypes were identified with edgeR using replicate PBMC samples, with FDR below 0.01 and a log2 fold change above 5 up to day 15 being required. Bulk clonotypes were assigned CD4 or CD8 identity according to which sequenced CD4 or CD8 repertoire held them at higher abundance. To estimate the distribution of each clone across memory phenotypes, clonotype frequencies in memory subsets were weighted by FACS-sorted cell numbers. TCRdb reworked the public reads: Q25 trimming with fastp, MiXCR clone assembly, productive beta chains retained. Merged by CDR3 protein, the rows form single entries marked with the most common genes and DNA. Here the V and J calls rest on TCRdb's processing, not on the authors' analysis. The sample profile shows 50,000 to 75,000 distinct CDR3 sequences; approximately 6% of them were found once. The ten top clones hold about a third of the sample.

As to this clonotype: Qualities for individual bases were not recorded, and no much larger clone is one base off.

The rearrangement combines TRBV3-1 with TRBJ1-4; a weak D assignment points to TRBD1 (5 bases agree). The sequence was collected from a man between 18 and 29 years old who received the YFV17D yellow fever vaccine. The sample in question was PBMCs, either bulk or a sorted T-cell subset (CD4+, CD8+, memory, or dextramer-sorted; not recorded which), obtained on the day of the yellow fever booster vaccination. CDR3 region: CASSHAGGENEKLFF. The nucleotide sequence is given as TGTGCCAGCAGCCACGCGGGAGGGGAAAATGAAAAACTGTTTTTT.